The clone carrying this T cell receptor beta chain was seen a handful of times. This record belongs to a study of blood T cell repertoires in COVID-19. Measured with immunoSEQ multiplex PCR; TCRdb has only the in-frame clones, and not every one. Of approximately 230,000 clones in the sample, around 86% were seen once. The origin of this receptor is a man between 25 and 39 years old who had recovered from COVID-19. Sequenced sample: peripheral blood.

CDR3 sequence: CASSQDYTSSSVTDTQYF. The CDR3 bases are TGCGCCAGCAGCCAAGATTACACATCTAGCTCTGTCACAGATACGCAGTATTTT. The chain links TRBV4-3 to TRBJ2-3, with D possibly being TRBD2 (5 bases). The germline V gene has CDR1 LGHNA and CDR2 YSLEER. V lost 0 bases and J lost 2, with 18 bases in between. This CDR3 spans 18 amino acids.